This T cell receptor (beta chain) was recorded in a study of T cell responses to AZD1222 COVID-19 vaccine. Whole-study results and caveats: After the peak T cell response, and only then, were repertoires sampled. Regions left unmutated in variants are reportedly the target of nearly half of spike-specific TCRs. Possibly, clonal diversity was underestimated; donors were largely white British and included more females. CD4 TCRs associated with vaccination spanned spike, dominating at 160-218 and 743-854.

The germline gives CDR1 WNHNN, CDR2 SYGVQD (reference sequence). V shed 10 bases, J shed 4 bases, and the junction held 4 bases outside the gene matches. The CDR3 extends over 13 amino acids. Profiling relied on immunoSEQ multiplex PCR, and the TCRdb table lists in-frame clones only, not all of them. This table has 98,000 or so clones, around 84% appearing once. Turning to this clone: Its antigen is as yet unknown.

This sequence originates from an adult in good health. Specimen: peripheral blood, collected on day 0 of AZD1222 vaccination. The chain uses TRBV10-1 and TRBJ2-1; 10 bases agree with TRBD2. CDR3 bases: TGCGCCAACCAGCGGGGGGGGTACAATGAGCAGTTCTTC. Encoded protein: CANQRGGYNEQFF.